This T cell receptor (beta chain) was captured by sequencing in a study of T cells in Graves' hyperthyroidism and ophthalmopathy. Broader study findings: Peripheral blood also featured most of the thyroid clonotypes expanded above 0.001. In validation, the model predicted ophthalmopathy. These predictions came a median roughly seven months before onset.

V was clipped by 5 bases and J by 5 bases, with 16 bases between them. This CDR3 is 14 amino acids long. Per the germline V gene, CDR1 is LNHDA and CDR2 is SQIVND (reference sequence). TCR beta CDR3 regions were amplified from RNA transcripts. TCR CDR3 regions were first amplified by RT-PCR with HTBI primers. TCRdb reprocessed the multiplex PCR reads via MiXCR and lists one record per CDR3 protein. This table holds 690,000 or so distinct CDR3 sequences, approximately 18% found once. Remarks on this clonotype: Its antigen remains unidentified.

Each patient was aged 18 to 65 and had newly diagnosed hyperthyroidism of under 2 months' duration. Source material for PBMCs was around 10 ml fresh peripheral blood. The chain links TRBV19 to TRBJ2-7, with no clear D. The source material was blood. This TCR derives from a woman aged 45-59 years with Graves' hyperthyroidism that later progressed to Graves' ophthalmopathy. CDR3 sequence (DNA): TGTGCCAGTAGTTCCGAGGACGTGGACCACGAGCAGTACTTC. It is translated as CASSSEDVDHEQYF.